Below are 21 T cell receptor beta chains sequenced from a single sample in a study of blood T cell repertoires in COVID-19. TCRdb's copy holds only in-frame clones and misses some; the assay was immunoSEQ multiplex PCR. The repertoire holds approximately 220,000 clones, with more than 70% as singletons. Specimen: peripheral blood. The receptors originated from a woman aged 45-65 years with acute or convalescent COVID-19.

CDR3 sequence: CASSPRGGSNQPQHF. In DNA form, the CDR3 reads TGTGCCAGCAGTCCCCGGGGTGGGAGCAATCAGCCCCAGCATTTT. The chain carries TRBV27 and TRBJ1-5, with D unresolved. The germline V and J ends were trimmed by 5 bases and 1 base, with 12 bases remaining between them. The CDR3 loop spans 15 amino acids. Germline lookup yields CDR1 MNHEY and CDR2 SMNVEV (reference sequence).

The CDR3 loop reads CASSYSLAGVNEQFF. The CDR3 coding sequence is TGTGCCAGCAGTTACTCACTAGCGGGGGTCAATGAGCAGTTCTTC. This chain links TRBV6-6 with TRBJ2-1; TRBD2 matches 11 bases. CDR1 is MNHNY, CDR2 SVGAGI, per germline (reference sequence). V lost 0 bases and J lost 6; bases outside the gene matches: 1. CDR3 length equals 15 residues.

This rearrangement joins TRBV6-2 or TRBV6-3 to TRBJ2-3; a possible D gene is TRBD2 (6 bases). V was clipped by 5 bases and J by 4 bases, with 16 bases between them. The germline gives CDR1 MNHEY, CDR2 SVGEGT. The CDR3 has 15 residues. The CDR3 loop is CASSPRWGVADTQYF. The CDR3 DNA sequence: TGTGCCAGCAGTCCCCGGTGGGGGGTGGCAGATACGCAGTATTTT.

In DNA form, the CDR3 reads TGCAGCGTTGAACTCGGGTTAGAATGGGAGCAGTTCTTC. It translates to CSVELGLEWEQFF. The rearrangement links TRBV29-1 to TRBJ2-1; D call uncertain. V lost 2 bases and J 10 bases, leaving 15 bases between the germline ends. The CDR3 contains 13 residues. Germline assignment: CDR1 SQVTM and CDR2 ANQGSEA.

This chain's CDR3 is CAWSEDGGTYNEQFF. In DNA form, the CDR3 reads TGTGCCTGGAGTGAAGATGGCGGCACCTACAATGAGCAGTTCTTC. This sequence joins TRBV30 and TRBJ2-1; D is unclear. CDR3 length: 15 amino acids. V lost 1 base to trimming and J lost 2 bases, with 12 bases between them. Looked up from germline, CDR1 is GTSNPN and CDR2 is SVGIG (reference sequence).

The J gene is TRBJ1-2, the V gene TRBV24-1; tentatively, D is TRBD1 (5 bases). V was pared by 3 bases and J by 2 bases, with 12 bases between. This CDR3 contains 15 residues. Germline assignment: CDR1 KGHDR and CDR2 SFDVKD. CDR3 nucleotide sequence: TGTGCCACCAGTGATAATGGGGCGGACAACTATGGCTACACCTTC. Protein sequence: CATSDNGADNYGYTF.

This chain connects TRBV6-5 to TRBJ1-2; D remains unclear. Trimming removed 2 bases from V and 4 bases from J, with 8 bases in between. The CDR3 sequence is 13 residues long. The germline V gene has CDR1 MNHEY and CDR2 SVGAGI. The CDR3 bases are TGTGCCAGCAGTTACGGCCAGGTCTATGGCTACACCTTC. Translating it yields CASSYGQVYGYTF.

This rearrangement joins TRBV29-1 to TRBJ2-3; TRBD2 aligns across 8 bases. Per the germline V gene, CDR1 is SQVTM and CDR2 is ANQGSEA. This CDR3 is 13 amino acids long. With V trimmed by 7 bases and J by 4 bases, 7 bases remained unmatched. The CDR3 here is CSEAAGVADTQYF. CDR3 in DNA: TGCAGCGAAGCAGCGGGAGTTGCAGATACGCAGTATTTT.

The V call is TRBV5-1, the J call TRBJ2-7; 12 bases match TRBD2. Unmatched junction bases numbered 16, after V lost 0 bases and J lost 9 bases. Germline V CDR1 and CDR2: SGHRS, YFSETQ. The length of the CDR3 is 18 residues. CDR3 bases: TGCGCCAGCAGCTTGGGACTAGCGGGAGCGCTGAGCGGTACCGGGCAGTACTTC. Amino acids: CASSLGLAGALSGTGQYF. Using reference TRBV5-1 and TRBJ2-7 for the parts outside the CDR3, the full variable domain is KAGVTQTPRYLIKTRGQQVTLSCSPISGHRSVSWYQQTPGQGLQFLFEYFSETQRNKGNFPGRFSGRQFSNSRSEMNVSTLELGDSALYLCASSLGLAGALSGTGQYFGPGTRLTVT.

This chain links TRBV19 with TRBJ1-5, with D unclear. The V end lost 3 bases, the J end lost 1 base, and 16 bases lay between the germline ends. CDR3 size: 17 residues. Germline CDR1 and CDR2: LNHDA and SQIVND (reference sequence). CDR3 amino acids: CASSMFQVPISNQPQHF. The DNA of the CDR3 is TGTGCCAGTAGTATGTTCCAGGTTCCAATAAGCAATCAGCCCCAGCATTTT.

CDR3 in amino acids: CSVVVRAGTEAFF. The CDR3 DNA follows: TGCAGCGTTGTGGTGAGGGCGGGGACTGAAGCTTTCTTT. The chain employs TRBV29-1 and TRBJ1-1; D call uncertain. The germline gives CDR1 SQVTM, CDR2 ANQGSEA. The CDR3 spans 13 residues. Between the trimmed V and J ends, which lost 4 bases and 5 bases, there was a span of 14 bases.

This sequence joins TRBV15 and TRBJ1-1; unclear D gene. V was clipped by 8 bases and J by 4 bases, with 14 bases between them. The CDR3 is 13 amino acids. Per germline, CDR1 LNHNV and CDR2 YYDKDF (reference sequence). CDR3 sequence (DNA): TGTGCCACCCGGCTGGCCCGGAGCACTGAAGCTTTCTTT. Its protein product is CATRLARSTEAFF.

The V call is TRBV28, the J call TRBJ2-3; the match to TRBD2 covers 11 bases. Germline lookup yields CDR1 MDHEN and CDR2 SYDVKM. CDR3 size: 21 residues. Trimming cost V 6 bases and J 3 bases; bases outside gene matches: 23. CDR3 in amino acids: CASRAPPGQDSGRAWTDTQYF. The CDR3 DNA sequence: TGTGCCAGCAGAGCTCCACCGGGACAAGATAGCGGGAGGGCCTGGACAGATACGCAGTATTTT. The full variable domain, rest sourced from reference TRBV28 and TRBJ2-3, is DVKVTQSSRYLVKRTGEKVFLECVQDMDHENMFWYRQDPGLGLRLIYFSYDVKMKEKGDIPEGYSVSREKKERFSLILESASTNQTSMYLCASRAPPGQDSGRAWTDTQYFGPGTRLTVL.

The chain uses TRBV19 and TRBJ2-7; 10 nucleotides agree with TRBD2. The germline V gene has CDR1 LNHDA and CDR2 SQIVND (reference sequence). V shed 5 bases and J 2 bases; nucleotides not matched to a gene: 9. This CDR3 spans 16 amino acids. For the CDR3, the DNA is TGTGCCAGTAGTTCTCGGACTAGCGGAAATCCCTACGAGCAGTACTTC. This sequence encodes CASSSRTSGNPYEQYF.

The CDR3 loop reads CASSLYFRRESRTDTQYF. CDR3 bases: TGTGCCAGCAGTTTATACTTTCGGCGGGAGTCGCGCACAGATACGCAGTATTTT. The rearrangement uses TRBV27 and TRBJ2-3; TRBD2 aligns across 7 bases. The CDR3 spans 18 residues. The V gene's germline CDR1 is MNHEY and CDR2 SMNVEV (reference sequence). After removal of 1 base from V and 1 base from J, the junction contained 11 bases not matched to a gene.

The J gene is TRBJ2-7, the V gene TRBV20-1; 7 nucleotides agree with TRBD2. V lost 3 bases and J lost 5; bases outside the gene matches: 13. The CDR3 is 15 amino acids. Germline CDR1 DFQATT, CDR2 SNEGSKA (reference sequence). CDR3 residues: CSASGGTERDDEQYF. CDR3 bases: TGCAGTGCTAGTGGGGGAACGGAGCGGGACGACGAGCAGTACTTC.

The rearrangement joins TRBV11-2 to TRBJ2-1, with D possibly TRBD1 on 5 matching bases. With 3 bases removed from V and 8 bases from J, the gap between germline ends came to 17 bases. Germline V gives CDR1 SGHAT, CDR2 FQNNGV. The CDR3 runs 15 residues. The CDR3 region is CASSFGRVVSDEQFF. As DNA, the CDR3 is TGTGCCAGCAGCTTCGGCAGGGTGGTCTCCGATGAGCAGTTCTTC.

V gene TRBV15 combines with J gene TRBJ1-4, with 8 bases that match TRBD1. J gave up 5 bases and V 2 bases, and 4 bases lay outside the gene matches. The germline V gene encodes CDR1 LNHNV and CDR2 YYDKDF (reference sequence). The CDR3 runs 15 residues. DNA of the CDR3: TGTGCCACCAGCAGATCTAGGGACAGGAATGAAAAACTGTTTTTT. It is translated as CATSRSRDRNEKLFF.

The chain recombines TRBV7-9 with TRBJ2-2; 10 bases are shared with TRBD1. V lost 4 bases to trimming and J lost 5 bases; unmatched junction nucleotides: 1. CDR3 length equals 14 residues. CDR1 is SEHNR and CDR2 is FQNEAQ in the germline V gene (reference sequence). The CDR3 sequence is CASSWGQGTGELFF. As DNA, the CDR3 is TGTGCCAGCAGCTGGGGACAGGGGACCGGGGAGCTGTTTTTT.

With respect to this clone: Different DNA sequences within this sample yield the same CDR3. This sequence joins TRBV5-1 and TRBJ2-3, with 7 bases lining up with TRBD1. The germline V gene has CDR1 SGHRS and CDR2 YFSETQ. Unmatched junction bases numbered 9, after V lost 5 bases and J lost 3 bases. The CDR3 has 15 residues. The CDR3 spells CASSLDRARTDTQYF. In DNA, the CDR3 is TGCGCCAGCAGTTTAGACAGGGCTCGGACAGATACGCAGTATTTT.

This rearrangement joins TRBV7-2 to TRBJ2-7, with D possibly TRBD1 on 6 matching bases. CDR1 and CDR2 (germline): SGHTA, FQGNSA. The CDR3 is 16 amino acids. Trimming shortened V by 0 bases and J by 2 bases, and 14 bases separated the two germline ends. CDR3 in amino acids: CASSLASGATPYEQYF. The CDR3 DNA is TGTGCCAGCAGCTTAGCCTCAGGGGCCACTCCCTACGAGCAGTACTTC.